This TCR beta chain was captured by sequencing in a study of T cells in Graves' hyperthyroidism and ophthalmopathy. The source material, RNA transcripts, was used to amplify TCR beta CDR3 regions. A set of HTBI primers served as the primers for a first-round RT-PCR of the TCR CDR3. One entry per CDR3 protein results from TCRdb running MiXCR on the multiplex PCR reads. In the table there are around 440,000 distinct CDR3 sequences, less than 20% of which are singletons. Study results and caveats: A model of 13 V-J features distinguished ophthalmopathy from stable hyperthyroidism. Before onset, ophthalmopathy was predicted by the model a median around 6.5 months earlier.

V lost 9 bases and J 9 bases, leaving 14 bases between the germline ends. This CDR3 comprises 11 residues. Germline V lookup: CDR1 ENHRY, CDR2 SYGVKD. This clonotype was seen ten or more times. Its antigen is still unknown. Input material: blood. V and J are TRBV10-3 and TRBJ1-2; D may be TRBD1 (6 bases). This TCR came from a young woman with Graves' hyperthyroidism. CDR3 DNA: TGTGCCATACTAAGGGACAATAGCTACACCTTC. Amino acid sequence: CAILRDNSYTF.